The 17 T cell receptor beta chains in this list originate from one sample, sequenced in a study of identical twins (dated by TCRdb to about 2016). Receptors were amplified or captured by 5' RACE. Sequencing took place on an Illumina HiSeq 2000. TCRdb cleaned the public reads at Q25 with fastp, built clones with MiXCR and kept in-frame beta chains. Merged by CDR3 protein, the rows form single entries marked with the most common genes and DNA. The sample table holds 700,000 to 950,000 distinct CDR3 sequences, of which around 12% were seen once. The ten largest account for around 1.6% of the sample. These data also featured in a second study, about yellow fever vaccine responses in identical twins.

Sample: PBMCs. Receptor source: a woman aged 18-29 years in good health.

The genes are TRBV20-1 and TRBJ2-3; TRBD2 is a possible D gene (5 bases). The CDR3 is 13 residues long. Germline V gene lookup returns CDR1 DFQATT and CDR2 SNEGSKA (reference sequence). Trimming took 2 bases from V and 2 from J, leaving 8 bases between them. CDR3 nucleotides: TGCAGTGCTAGATGGACTTTCACAGATACGCAGTATTTT. Translation gives CSARWTFTDTQYF.

This clonotype was observed a handful of times. This rearrangement joins TRBV20-1 to TRBJ2-7; possible D gene TRBD2, 6 bases. Germline V gene lookup returns CDR1 DFQATT and CDR2 SNEGSKA (reference sequence). V was cut by 5 bases and J by 3 bases, with 20 bases left in between. The CDR3 totals 15 residues. DNA of the CDR3: TGCAGTGCTCCCGTTTGGCGGGGAGACTTCTACGAGCAGTACGTC. Amino acids: CSAPVWRGDFYEQYV.

This clonotype was seen more than once but under ten times. The V call is TRBV5-8, the J call TRBJ1-5; TRBD1 matches at 8 bases. This CDR3 is built from 16 residues. J was trimmed by 5 bases and V by 4 bases; bases with no gene match: 11. The germline V gene has CDR1 SGHTS and CDR2 YDEGEE. CDR3: CASSPGIGQGYQPQHF. CDR3 bases: TGTGCCAGCAGCCCGGGGATCGGACAGGGCTATCAGCCCCAGCATTTT.

Comment on this clonotype: Being one base from a much bigger clone, this may be a read error. The J gene is TRBJ2-2, the V gene TRBV3-1; tentatively, D is TRBD1 (5 bases). The CDR3 length is 16 residues. V lost 0 bases, J lost 6 bases, and 14 bases lay in between. Germline CDR1 and CDR2: LGHDT and YNNKEL (reference sequence). The CDR3 is CASSQDIGRAAGELFF. CDR3 DNA: TGTGCCAGCAGCCAAGATATCGGCAGGGCGGCCGGGGAGCTGTTTTTT.

This rearrangement joins TRBV29-1 to TRBJ2-7; 16 bases fit TRBD2. Germline-derived CDR1 and CDR2 are SQVTM and ANQGSEA. The length of the CDR3 is 17 residues. V dropped 7 bases and J dropped 5; count of bases not matched to a gene: 14. The CDR3 spells CSASPGLAGGPQDEQYF. The DNA for the CDR3 is TGCAGCGCCTCCCCGGGACTAGCGGGAGGGCCACAAGACGAGCAGTACTTC.

This clonotype was observed a handful of times. V usage is TRBV5-6 and J usage is TRBJ2-1; D is possibly TRBD1 (6 bases). Per germline, CDR1 SGHDT and CDR2 YYEEEE. This CDR3 contains 12 residues. The V gene lost 4 bases and the J gene lost 8 bases, with 10 bases spanning the gap. Here the CDR3 reads CASSTHRDEQFF. CDR3 nucleotides: TGTGCCAGCAGCACACACAGGGATGAGCAGTTCTTC.

Many counts were recorded for this clonotype. V gene TRBV7-9 combines with J gene TRBJ1-2; TRBD1 agrees at 8 bases. The CDR3 has 14 amino acids. CDR1 is SEHNR, CDR2 FQNEAQ, per germline (reference sequence). J was trimmed by 4 bases and V by 5 bases; bases with no gene match: 6. The CDR3 region is CASSRDRLSYGYTF. CDR3 bases: TGTGCCAGCAGCAGGGACAGGTTAAGCTATGGCTACACCTTC.

This clonotype was found a few times. The V call is TRBV5-1, the J call TRBJ2-1, with TRBD2 identical over 13 bases. The junction had 6 bases not matched to a gene; V was cut back by 6 bases and J by 3 bases. From germline, CDR1 is SGHRS and CDR2 YFSETQ. CDR3 length equals 16 residues. The CDR3 nucleotides read TGCGCCAGCACCCCCGGGACTAGCGGGATCTACAATGAGCAGTTCTTC. This sequence encodes CASTPGTSGIYNEQFF.

The genes are TRBV6-1 and TRBJ2-7, with 8 nucleotides matching TRBD2. Germline CDR1 reads MNHNS; CDR2 reads SASEGT. V was pared by 6 bases and J by 2 bases, with 9 bases of the junction left unmatched. This CDR3 region has 15 residues. The CDR3 DNA is TGTGCCAGCAGCCCGGGGACTAGTCTGGCCTACGAGCAGTACGTC. Translated, it gives CASSPGTSLAYEQYV.

The rearrangement uses TRBV4-1 and TRBJ1-1, with D unresolved. This CDR3 is 13 amino acids long. V dropped 4 bases and J dropped 10 bases, with 16 bases sitting between them. The germline V gene encodes CDR1 MGHRA and CDR2 YSYEKL. The CDR3 reads CASSRILGSVAFF. As DNA, the CDR3 is TGCGCCAGCAGCCGAATCCTGGGAAGTGTAGCTTTCTTT.

This clonotype was found many times. The chain couples TRBV5-1 to TRBJ2-1; possible D gene TRBD1, 5 bases. Germline V gene sequence: CDR1 SGHRS, CDR2 YFSETQ. Trimming left V 0 bases short and J 7 bases short, with 14 bases between. The CDR3 covers 15 residues. The CDR3 coding sequence is TGCGCCAGCAGCTTGGTGCAGGGATCTGGAAATGAGCAGTTCTTC. This sequence encodes CASSLVQGSGNEQFF.

This clonotype occurred many times. The gene calls are TRBV7-8 and TRBJ2-7; 13 bases line up with TRBD2. The CDR3 has 16 residues. The junction had 10 bases not matched to a gene; V was cut back by 4 bases and J by 7 bases. Looked up from germline, CDR1 is SGHVS and CDR2 is FQNEAQ. The CDR3 region is CASSSSGLAGVGEQYF. The CDR3 region has the DNA TGTGCCAGCAGCTCAAGCGGACTAGCGGGAGTGGGGGAGCAGTACTTC. The whole variable domain, remainder taken from reference TRBV7-8 and TRBJ2-7, is GAGVSQSPRYKVAKRGQDVALRCDPISGHVSLFWYQQALGQGPEFLTYFQNEAQLDKSGLPSDRFFAERPEGSVSTLKIQRTQQEDSAVYLCASSSSGLAGVGEQYFGPGTRLTVT.

The chain is built from TRBV6-1 and TRBJ1-1; possibly TRBD1 for D (6 bases). This CDR3 has 13 residues. Germline values: CDR1 MNHNS, CDR2 SASEGT. V was cut by 7 bases and J by 5 bases, with 14 bases left in between. The CDR3 nucleotides are TGTGCCAGCAACGGACAGTCGCGGACTGAAGCTTTCTTT. It encodes CASNGQSRTEAFF.

This chain connects TRBV29-1 to TRBJ1-5; D gene unclear. V was pared by 6 bases and J by 0 bases, with 9 bases between. The germline gives CDR1 SQVTM, CDR2 ANQGSEA. This CDR3 is built from 13 residues. CDR3 bases: TGCAGCGTAGGAGAAGCTAGCAATCAGCCCCAGCATTTT. This translates into CSVGEASNQPQHF.

The rearrangement uses TRBV11-2 and TRBJ2-2; TRBD1 might be the D (5 bases). The CDR3 totals 14 residues. The germline V and J ends were trimmed by 5 bases and 9 bases, with 16 bases remaining between them. Germline-derived CDR1 and CDR2 are SGHAT and FQNNGV. In nucleotides, the CDR3 is TGTGCCAGCAGCCCCGGTGGCAGGGCTTGGGAGCTGTTTTTT. Translating it yields CASSPGGRAWELFF. Complete variable domain (other parts from reference TRBV11-2 and TRBJ2-2): EAGVAQSPRYKIIEKRQSVAFWCNPISGHATLYWYQQILGQGPKLLIQFQNNGVVDDSQLPKDRFSAERLKGVDSTLKIQPAKLEDSAVYLCASSPGGRAWELFFGEGSRLTVL.

Only a few counts were recorded for this clonotype. This chain uses TRBV6-2 or TRBV6-3 with TRBJ2-4, with D possibly called TRBD1 or TRBD2 (5 bases each). CDR3 length equals 17 residues. Germline loops: CDR1 MNHEY, CDR2 SVGEGT. V was cut by 6 bases and J by 0 bases, with 18 bases left in between. The CDR3 is CASSPGKGFLAKNIQYF. The CDR3 DNA reads as TGTGCCAGCAGCCCGGGAAAGGGGTTCTTAGCCAAAAACATTCAGTACTTC.

In its sample, this clonotype was seen a few times. The gene calls are TRBV6-1 and TRBJ1-3, with D perhaps TRBD1 (5 bases). Germline CDR1 MNHNS, CDR2 SASEGT. The V end lost 5 bases, the J end lost 0 bases, and 11 bases lay between the germline ends. The CDR3 spans 15 residues. CDR3 coding DNA: TGTGCCAGCAGTACCGGGACGGCCTCTGGAAACACCATATATTTT. Protein: CASSTGTASGNTIYF.